One sample yielded the 19 T cell receptor beta chains listed below, sequenced in a study of read filtering for tumor transcriptome and immune sequencing. Molecular barcoded adaptors covering alpha/delta and beta/gamma chains were used on roughly 400 ng RNA. TCRdb used MiXCR to reprocess the reads, holding one entry per CDR3 protein. The repertoire holds 60,000 to 80,000 distinct CDR3 sequences, with roughly 13% as singletons. The sequencing input was a population of CD138-negative cells sorted from bone marrow. The receptors shown here come from a donor aged 40 or older with multiple myeloma.

Turning to this clonotype: The junction differs from germline at one of its ends, possibly a read error. The rearrangement uses TRBV20-1 and TRBJ2-1, with a tentative D call TRBD2 (5 bases). This CDR3 has 15 amino acids. Germline-derived CDR1 and CDR2 are DFQATT and SNEGSKA (reference sequence). The CDR3 DNA sequence: TGCAGTGCTAGAACAACGGGGAGCTTCTACAACGAGCAGTTCTTC. It is translated as CSARTTGSFYNEQFF.

The table lists this clonotype with many counts. The gene calls are TRBV2 and TRBJ1-4; D perhaps matches TRBD1 (5 bases). V lost 3 bases and J lost 5, with 13 bases in between. Per germline, CDR1 SNHLY and CDR2 FYNNEI. This CDR3 has 15 residues. CDR3 region: CASSDLDGGNEKLFF. CDR3 DNA sequence: TGTGCCAGCAGTGACCTCGATGGGGGAAATGAAAAACTGTTTTTT.

This clonotype was recorded at least ten times. The chain combines TRBV27 with TRBJ2-7, with TRBD2 identical over 7 bases. The junction had 12 bases not matched to a gene; V was cut back by 10 bases and J by 3 bases. The CDR3 length is 14 residues. Germline V CDR1 and CDR2: MNHEY, SMNVEV (reference sequence). The CDR3 nucleotides read TGTGCCACCTCAAGCGGGACTCGAAACTACGAGCAGTACTTC. It encodes CATSSGTRNYEQYF.

This clonotype was counted at least ten times. V usage is TRBV27 and J usage is TRBJ2-5; D is unclear. V was cut by 2 bases and J by 3 bases, with 10 bases left in between. CDR1 and CDR2 (germline): MNHEY, SMNVEV (reference sequence). This CDR3 has 14 residues. This CDR3 is CASSLAWAEETQYF. CDR3 coding DNA: TGTGCCAGCAGTTTAGCTTGGGCCGAAGAGACCCAGTACTTC.

This clonotype was recorded a few times. V is TRBV20-1 and J is TRBJ2-1, with TRBD2 as a possible D gene (6 bases). The CDR3 runs 15 residues. The V and J ends lost 0 bases and 3 bases respectively, with 12 bases between them. The germline CDR1 and CDR2 sequences are DFQATT and SNEGSKA (reference sequence). The CDR3 coding sequence is TGCAGTGCTAGAGATGGGGGGAGCCTCTACAATGAGCAGTTCTTC. This encodes CSARDGGSLYNEQFF.

This clonotype was picked up a small number of times. A much larger clone differs from this one at a single base, so this may be a read error. V is TRBV20-1 and J is TRBJ2-1; D possibly uses TRBD1 or TRBD2 (5 bases each). Trimming stripped 0 bases from V and 10 bases from J, with 16 bases between. The CDR3 consists of 14 residues. Germline V CDR1 and CDR2: DFQATT, SNEGSKA (reference sequence). The CDR3 DNA is TGCAGTGCTAGAGACGGGGCGTCGGTGAGAGAGCAGTTCTTC. Protein product: CSARDGASVREQFF.

This chain uses TRBV6-4 with TRBJ2-2; no reliable D call. This CDR3 is 14 amino acids long. CDR1 is MRHNA, CDR2 SNTAGT, per germline. The germline V and J ends were trimmed by 5 bases and 7 bases, with 14 bases remaining between them. In DNA, the CDR3 is TGTGCCAGCAGTTCCGATCCAGTCAGCGGGGAGCTGTTTTTT. It encodes CASSSDPVSGELFF.

Turning to this clonotype: Given a much more abundant clone one base away, this may be a read error. The chain links TRBV29-1 to TRBJ1-1; D is ambiguous. Trimming removed 3 bases from V and 3 bases from J, with 14 bases in between. CDR3 length equals 14 residues. The V gene's germline CDR1 is SQVTM and CDR2 ANQGSEA. The CDR3 sequence is CSVDQAGRHTEAFF. The CDR3 DNA is TGCAGCGTTGATCAGGCGGGTCGGCACACTGAAGCTTTCTTT.

In its sample, this clonotype was seen many times. The chain has TRBV4-3 and TRBJ1-1, with 8 bases fitting TRBD1. CDR3 length equals 15 residues. Germline lookup yields CDR1 LGHNA and CDR2 YSLEER. The ends lost 1 base at V and 0 bases at J; junction bases unmatched: 1. CDR3 sequence reads: CASSQGTGLNTEAFF. The CDR3 nucleotides are TGCGCCAGCAGCCAAGGGACAGGGCTGAACACTGAAGCTTTCTTT.

At least ten counts were recorded for this clonotype. The rearrangement uses TRBV12-3 or TRBV12-4 and TRBJ1-5, with 9 bases matching TRBD1. Germline trimming cut 1 base from V and 6 bases from J; bases unmatched to any gene: 4. The CDR3 is made up of 15 amino acids. The DNA of the CDR3 is TGTGCCAGCAGTTTAGGTTGGACAGGGGTTCAGCCCCAGCATTTT. Translated, it gives CASSLGWTGVQPQHF.

In the case of this clonotype: This may be a read error, as it is one base from a much larger clone. The chain uses TRBV6-6 and TRBJ2-7, with 9 positions matching TRBD2. CDR3 length equals 14 residues. The germline V gene has CDR1 MNHNY and CDR2 SVGAGI (reference sequence). After removal of 4 bases from V and 0 bases from J, the junction contained 1 base not matched to a gene. CDR3 coding DNA: TGTGCCAGCAGTTGGACTAGCGACTCCTACGAGCAGTACTTC. Its protein product is CASSWTSDSYEQYF.

Ten or more counts support this clonotype. The V call is TRBV29-1, the J call TRBJ1-1; a possible D gene is TRBD1 (6 bases). V shed 6 bases and J shed 1 base, with 15 bases lying between them. Germline lookup yields CDR1 SQVTM and CDR2 ANQGSEA. This CDR3 spans 14 amino acids. The CDR3 DNA reads as TGCAGCGTGCGGTGGGACACGGAGAACACTGAAGCTTTCTTT. Translating it yields CSVRWDTENTEAFF.

This clonotype was seen many times. V gene TRBV5-8 combines with J gene TRBJ2-7; tentative D call: TRBD1 (6 bases). The V end lost 6 bases, the J end lost 3 bases, and 16 bases lay between the germline ends. The CDR3 extends over 14 amino acids. Germline loops: CDR1 SGHTS, CDR2 YDEGEE. The CDR3: CASNPGQRVYEQYF. CDR3 nucleotides: TGTGCCAGCAACCCCGGACAGCGTGTCTACGAGCAGTACTTC.

Turning to this clonotype: Only one base separates this from a far larger clonotype, so it likely reflects a read error. V gene TRBV11-1 combines with J gene TRBJ1-6, with a tentative D call TRBD1 (5 bases). Germline V gene lookup returns CDR1 SGHAT and CDR2 FQDESV (reference sequence). The length of the CDR3 is 14 residues. For the CDR3, the DNA is TGTGCCAGCGGCTTATCAGGGCTTGATTCACCCCTCCACTTT. As protein: CASGLSGLDSPLHF.

Regarding this clonotype: This may arise from a read error, as a much more abundant clone is one base away. This sequence joins TRBV12-3 or TRBV12-4 and TRBJ2-7; 8 positions match TRBD2. The CDR3 totals 15 residues. V lost 0 bases to trimming and J lost 4 bases; unmatched junction nucleotides: 5. CDR3 DNA sequence: TGTGCCAGCAGTTTAGCGAGGCGGGGGGTATACGAGCAGTACTTC. This sequence encodes CASSLARRGVYEQYF.

For this clonotype: One junction end disagrees with the germline gene, perhaps due to a read error. The chain uses TRBV7-3 and TRBJ2-7; D unclear. CDR1 is SGHTA, CDR2 FQGTGA, per germline. This CDR3 contains 15 residues. This chain's CDR3 is CAGSLVLDNAYEQYF. The CDR3 bases are TGTGCCGGCAGCTTAGTTTTAGACAATGCCTACGAGCAGTACTTC.

This chain links TRBV12-3 or TRBV12-4 with TRBJ2-3; D is unresolved. The CDR3 is 13 amino acids. V dropped 5 bases and J dropped 3 bases, with 9 bases sitting between them. CDR3 amino acids: CASSMGETDTQYF. The CDR3 coding sequence is TGTGCCAGCAGTATGGGTGAGACAGATACGCAGTATTTT.

This clonotype turned up a few times. A much larger clone sits a single nucleotide away, making a read error possible. The chain employs TRBV12-3 or TRBV12-4 and TRBJ1-2; tentatively, D is TRBD1 (6 bases). The CDR3 length is 15 residues. CDR3 loop: CVSSLSRQANYGYTF. As DNA, the CDR3 is TGTGTCAGCAGTTTGAGTAGACAGGCAAACTATGGCTACACCTTC.

This clonotype was picked up many times. V gene TRBV20-1 combines with J gene TRBJ2-2; D is unclear. V gave up 0 bases and J gave up 0 bases, with 8 bases separating them. The CDR3 has 15 amino acids. Germline loops: CDR1 DFQATT, CDR2 SNEGSKA (reference sequence). The CDR3 DNA is TGCAGTGCTAGAGAGAGGCAGGCGAACACCGGGGAGCTGTTTTTT. It codes for CSARERQANTGELFF.